The present entry profiles one T cell receptor beta chain with its context. This clonotype came up a few times. Which antigen it targets is not known. There are no base qualities to consult, and no much larger clone falls within one base. This record belongs to a study of T-cell reconstitution after alpha-beta-depleted transplantation in children (dated by TCRdb to the mid-2010s). A note on the overall study: T-cell immune reconstitution after TCRalphabeta/CD19-depleted allogeneic hematopoietic cell transplantation in children was quantitatively tracked in the study by means of TCR repertoire profiling.

From its cysteine to its phenylalanine, the CDR3 spans 15 amino acids. The entry retains the CDR3 DNA only, 45 bases that are in frame from base 1. V was cut back by 4 bases and J by 0 bases, leaving a gap of 10 bases between them. From a lookup of the germline V gene, CDR1 and CDR2 are SGHRS and YFSETQ. The protocol used for the library was PCR. Instrument used: Illumina HiSeq 2500. TCR libraries were prepared with molecular barcoding, using unique molecular identifiers to normalize TCRbeta repertoire quantification. TCRdb applied fastp at Q25 and MiXCR to the public reads, then kept only in-frame beta chains. Here each entry gathers all rows of one CDR3 protein and keeps the most common genes and DNA. The sample table lists 300,000 or so distinct CDR3 sequences, approximately 9.8% of them with a count of one. The ten biggest clones cover roughly a tenth of the sample.

This chain is built from TRBV5-1 and TRBJ2-2; TRBD2 is perhaps the D gene, given 7 matching bases. This material consisted of PBMCs from the stem cell graft donor, taken from the stem cell graft. The receptor's source is a human donor who donated a stem cell graft to a child with SCID. The DNA sequence is given as TGCGCCAGCAGCATCGGGGGGCCGAACACCGGGGAGCTGTTTTTT. The resulting protein is CASSIGGPNTGELFF.